This T cell receptor beta chain was recovered during a study of T cells in localized non-small cell lung cancer. Study observations and caveats: The appearance of a median approximately 57 of the top 100 tumor clones was seen in adjacent lung. Adjacent uninvolved lung had the highest clonality, suggesting focused antigen responses.

TCRdb's copy holds only in-frame clones and misses some; the assay was immunoSEQ multiplex PCR. The sample carries about 31,000 clones, over 75% recorded once. Points on this clone: Antigen specificity is unknown.

This TCR was sampled from a woman aged 35-75 years with stage III lung adenocarcinoma. This material consisted of peripheral blood mononuclear cells, taken before any cancer treatment.

The CDR3 sequence is CASSLPGVEQYF. In nucleotides, the CDR3 is TGTGCCAGCAGTTTACCGGGGGTCGAGCAGTACTTC. This chain links TRBV27 with TRBJ2-7, with a weak D call TRBD2 (6 bases). The CDR3 contains 12 residues. Germline assignment: CDR1 MNHEY and CDR2 SMNVEV (reference sequence). Trimming left V 2 bases short and J 6 bases short, with 8 bases between.